The 9 T cell receptor beta chains below were found in one sample sequenced in a study of post-analysis software for immune sequencing data. Antigen specificity for these receptors is unknown. Libraries were made from TCR beta cDNA, and they carried unique molecular identifiers. One entry per CDR3 protein results from TCRdb running MiXCR on the PCR reads. The sample holds about 770,000 distinct CDR3 sequences, 35% to 55% seen once. Overall study findings and caveats: Among four to six TRBV segments more frequent in patients than controls were TRBV5-6, TRBV5-1 and TRBV20-1.

Sequencing was performed on blood. Receptors originate from a girl between 5 and 17 years old with multiple sclerosis.

This clonotype turned up a few times. The V and J genes are TRBV4-1 and TRBJ2-7, with TRBD2 matching 8 bases. The junction had 11 bases not matched to a gene; V was cut back by 4 bases and J by 6 bases. Germline V gene lookup returns CDR1 MGHRA and CDR2 YSYEKL. The CDR3 is 15 amino acids. CDR3 loop: CASSLQRGTVVEQYF. CDR3 DNA sequence: TGCGCCAGCAGCCTCCAGCGGGGGACGGTTGTCGAGCAGTACTTC.

This chain links TRBV4-1 with TRBJ1-4; the D gene is possibly TRBD1 (5 bases). The CDR3 contains 16 residues. Germline V lookup: CDR1 MGHRA, CDR2 YSYEKL. Trimming took off 4 bases at V and 0 bases at J, with 12 bases between the two ends. This CDR3 reads CASSPLGGPTNEKLFF. The CDR3, as DNA: TGCGCCAGCAGCCCCCTGGGGGGTCCAACTAATGAAAAACTGTTTTTT.

The chain employs TRBV6-6 and TRBJ2-7; D is perhaps TRBD1 (5 bases). The CDR3 has 16 amino acids. Deletions cut 0 bases from V and 3 bases from J, with 15 bases between. Germline values: CDR1 MNHNY, CDR2 SVGAGI (reference sequence). Here the CDR3 reads CASSYSARVARYEQYF. CDR3 DNA: TGTGCCAGCAGTTACTCTGCCAGGGTTGCCCGCTACGAGCAGTACTTC.

This clonotype occurred a few times. The genes are TRBV5-1 and TRBJ2-5, with 7 bases aligning to TRBD1. CDR1 SGHRS and CDR2 YFSETQ come from the germline V gene. The CDR3 covers 16 residues. J was trimmed by 2 bases and V by 0 bases; bases with no gene match: 7. Written as DNA, the CDR3 is TGCGCCAGCAGCTTGGAACCAGGGGGAATACAAGAGACCCAGTACTTC. Its protein product is CASSLEPGGIQETQYF. Full variable domain (missing parts from reference TRBV5-1 and TRBJ2-5): KAGVTQTPRYLIKTRGQQVTLSCSPISGHRSVSWYQQTPGQGLQFLFEYFSETQRNKGNFPGRFSGRQFSNSRSEMNVSTLELGDSALYLCASSLEPGGIQETQYFGPGTRLLVL.

This clonotype came up a few times. This chain uses TRBV20-1 with TRBJ2-5, with 9 bases aligning to TRBD2. The J call may not be correct, given that the DNA end is closer to TRBJ2-7. Germline CDR1 is DFQATT and CDR2 is SNEGSKA (reference sequence). This CDR3 comprises 13 residues. The DNA of the CDR3 is TGCAGTGCTAGGGGGACTAGCCACGGCGAGCAGTACTTC. Translation gives CSARGTSHGEQYF.

This clonotype showed up just a few times. The chain has TRBV5-1 and TRBJ2-5; D may be TRBD1 (5 bases). V lost 1 base and J 5 bases, leaving 12 bases between the germline ends. Germline V gene data show CDR1 as SGHRS and CDR2 as YFSETQ. The CDR3 runs 14 residues. CDR3 in amino acids: CASSLSRGKETQYF. Here the CDR3 DNA reads TGCGCCAGCAGCTTGTCTAGGGGAAAGGAGACCCAGTACTTC.

The chain has TRBV20-1 and TRBJ2-6; weak D call: TRBD1 (6 bases). CDR1 DFQATT and CDR2 SNEGSKA come from the germline V gene (reference sequence). The CDR3 is 16 amino acids. Trimming pared 3 bases from V and 0 bases from J, leaving 12 bases between. In DNA, the CDR3 is TGCAGTGCTAGTGAGGGACACCTCTCTGGGGCCAACGTCCTGACTTTC. Translating it yields CSASEGHLSGANVLTF.

The CDR3 sequence is CASSFVPGRVQETQYF. The DNA for the CDR3 is TGTGCCAGCAGTTTTGTTCCCGGGCGGGTCCAAGAGACCCAGTACTTC. The chain carries TRBV28 and TRBJ2-5, with a tentative D call TRBD2 (5 bases). This CDR3 spans 16 amino acids. Trimming shortened V by 3 bases and J by 1 base, and 15 bases separated the two germline ends. From germline, CDR1 is MDHEN and CDR2 SYDVKM.

The rearrangement joins TRBV7-3 to TRBJ2-3; TRBD1 aligns across 8 bases. This CDR3 is 19 amino acids long. Trimming at V came to 5 bases and at J to 5 bases, leaving 21 bases not matched to a gene. The germline V gene encodes CDR1 SGHTA and CDR2 FQGTGA. This chain's CDR3 is CASSPDSGLDRGIVDTQYF. The CDR3 region has the DNA TGTGCCAGCAGCCCCGATTCTGGCCTTGACAGGGGAATAGTAGATACGCAGTATTTT.